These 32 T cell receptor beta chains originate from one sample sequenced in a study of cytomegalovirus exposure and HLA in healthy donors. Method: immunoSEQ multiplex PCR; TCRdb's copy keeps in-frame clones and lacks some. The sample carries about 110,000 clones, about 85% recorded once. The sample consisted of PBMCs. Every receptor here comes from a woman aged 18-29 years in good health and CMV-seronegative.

The CDR3 bases are TGTGCCAGCAGCTTAGAGGAGGGGGCTGTTGGTAATGAAAAACTGTTTTTT. Residues: CASSLEEGAVGNEKLFF. The V gene is TRBV7-8, the J gene TRBJ1-4, with TRBD1 matching over 7 bases. This CDR3 has 17 residues. The germline V gene encodes CDR1 SGHVS and CDR2 FQNEAQ. J was trimmed by 4 bases and V by 1 base; bases with no gene match: 9.

CDR3: CASSPLDRDHPPLHF. Written as DNA, the CDR3 is TGTGCCAGCAGTCCGCTAGACAGGGACCATCCACCCCTCCACTTT. The V gene is TRBV28, the J gene TRBJ1-6; TRBD1 matches 7 bases. This CDR3 has 15 amino acids. The junction had 12 bases not matched to a gene; V was cut back by 5 bases and J by 11 bases. Germline V gene data show CDR1 as MDHEN and CDR2 as SYDVKM.

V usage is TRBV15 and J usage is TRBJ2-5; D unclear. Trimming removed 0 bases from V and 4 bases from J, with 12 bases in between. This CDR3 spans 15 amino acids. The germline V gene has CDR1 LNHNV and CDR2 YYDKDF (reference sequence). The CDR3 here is CATSRDLVLRETQYF. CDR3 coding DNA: TGTGCCACCAGCAGAGATCTAGTTTTACGAGAGACCCAGTACTTC.

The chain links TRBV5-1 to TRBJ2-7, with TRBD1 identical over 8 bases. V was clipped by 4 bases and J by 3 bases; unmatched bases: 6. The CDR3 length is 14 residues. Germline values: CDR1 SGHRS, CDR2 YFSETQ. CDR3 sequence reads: CASSPGQGGYEQYF. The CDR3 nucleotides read TGCGCCAGCAGCCCCGGACAGGGAGGCTACGAGCAGTACTTC.

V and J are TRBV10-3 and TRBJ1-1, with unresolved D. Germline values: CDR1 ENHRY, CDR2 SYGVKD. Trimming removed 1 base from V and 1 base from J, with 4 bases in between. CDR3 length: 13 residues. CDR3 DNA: TGTGCCATCAGTGAGTTAGCGAACACTGAAGCTTTCTTT. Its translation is CAISELANTEAFF.

The CDR3: CASSYPSSGTTFYEQYF. In DNA form, the CDR3 reads TGTGCCAGCAGCTACCCCTCTTCCGGGACAACATTCTACGAGCAGTACTTC. This chain links TRBV7-8 with TRBJ2-7; maybe TRBD1 (6 bases). The CDR3 totals 17 residues. Germline V CDR1 and CDR2: SGHVS, FQNEAQ. Trimming took 4 bases from V and 3 from J, leaving 22 bases between them.

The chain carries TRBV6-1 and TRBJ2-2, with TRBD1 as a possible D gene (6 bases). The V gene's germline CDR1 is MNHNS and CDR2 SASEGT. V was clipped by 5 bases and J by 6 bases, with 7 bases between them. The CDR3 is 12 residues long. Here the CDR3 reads CASSQGSGELFF. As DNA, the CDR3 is TGTGCCAGCAGTCAGGGGTCCGGGGAGCTGTTTTTT.

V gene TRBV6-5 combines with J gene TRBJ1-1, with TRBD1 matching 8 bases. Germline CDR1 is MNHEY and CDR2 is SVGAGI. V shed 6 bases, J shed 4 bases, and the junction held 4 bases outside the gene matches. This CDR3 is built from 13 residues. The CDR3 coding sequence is TGTGCCAGCAGGCAGGGGGCAAGCACTGAAGCTTTCTTT. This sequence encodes CASRQGASTEAFF.

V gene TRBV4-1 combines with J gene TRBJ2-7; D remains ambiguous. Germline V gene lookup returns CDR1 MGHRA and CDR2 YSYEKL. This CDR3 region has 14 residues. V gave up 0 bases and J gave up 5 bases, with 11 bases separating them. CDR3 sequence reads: CASSQDLSVDEQYF. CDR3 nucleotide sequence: TGCGCCAGCAGCCAAGACTTGTCAGTGGACGAGCAGTACTTC.

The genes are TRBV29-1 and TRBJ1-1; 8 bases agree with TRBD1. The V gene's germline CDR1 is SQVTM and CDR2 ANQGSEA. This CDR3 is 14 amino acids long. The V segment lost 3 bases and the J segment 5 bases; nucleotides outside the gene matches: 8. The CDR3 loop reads CSVDLDRVTTEAFF. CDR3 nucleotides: TGCAGCGTTGACCTGGACAGGGTGACAACTGAAGCTTTCTTT.

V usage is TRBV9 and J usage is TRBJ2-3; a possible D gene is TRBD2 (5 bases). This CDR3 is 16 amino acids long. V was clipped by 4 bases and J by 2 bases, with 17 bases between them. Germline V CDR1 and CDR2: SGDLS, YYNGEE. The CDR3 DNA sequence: TGTGCCAGCAGCCCCTCCCCCGGGGTCCTCACAGATACGCAGTATTTT. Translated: CASSPSPGVLTDTQYF.

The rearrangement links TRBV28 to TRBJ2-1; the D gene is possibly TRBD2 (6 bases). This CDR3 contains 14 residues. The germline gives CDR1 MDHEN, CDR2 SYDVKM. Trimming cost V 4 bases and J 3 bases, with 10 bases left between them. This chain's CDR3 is CASSSAGLYNEQFF. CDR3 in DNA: TGTGCCAGCAGTTCGGCGGGGCTCTACAATGAGCAGTTCTTC.

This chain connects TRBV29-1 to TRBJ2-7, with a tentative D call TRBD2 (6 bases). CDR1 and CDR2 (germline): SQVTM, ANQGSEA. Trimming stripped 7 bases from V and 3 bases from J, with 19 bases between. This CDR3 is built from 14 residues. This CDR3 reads CSAGDGFLLYEQYF. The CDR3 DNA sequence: TGCAGCGCGGGGGACGGCTTCCTTCTCTACGAGCAGTACTTC.

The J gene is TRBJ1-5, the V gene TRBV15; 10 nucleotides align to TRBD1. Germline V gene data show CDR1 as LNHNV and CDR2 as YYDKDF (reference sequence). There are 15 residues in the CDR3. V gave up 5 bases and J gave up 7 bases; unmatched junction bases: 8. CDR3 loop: CATSAGTGVIQPQHF. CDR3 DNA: TGTGCCACCAGCGCCGGGACAGGGGTAATACAGCCCCAGCATTTT.

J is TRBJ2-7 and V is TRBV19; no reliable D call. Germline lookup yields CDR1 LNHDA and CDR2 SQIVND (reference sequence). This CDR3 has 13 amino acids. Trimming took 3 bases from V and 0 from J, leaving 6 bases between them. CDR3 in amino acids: CASSISVSYEQYF. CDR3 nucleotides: TGTGCCAGTAGTATTTCGGTCTCCTACGAGCAGTACTTC. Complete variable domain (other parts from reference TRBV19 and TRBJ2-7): DGGITQSPKYLFRKEGQNVTLSCEQNLNHDAMYWYRQDPGQGLRLIYYSQIVNDFQKGDIAEGYSVSREKKESFPLTVTSAQKNPTAFYLCASSISVSYEQYFGPGTRLTVT.

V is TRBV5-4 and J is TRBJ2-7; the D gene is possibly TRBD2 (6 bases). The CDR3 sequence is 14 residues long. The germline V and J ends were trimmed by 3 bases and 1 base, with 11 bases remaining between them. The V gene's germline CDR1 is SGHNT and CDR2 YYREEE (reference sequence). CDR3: CASSSRGFSYEQYF. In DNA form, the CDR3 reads TGTGCCAGCAGCTCTCGGGGGTTTTCCTACGAGCAGTACTTC.

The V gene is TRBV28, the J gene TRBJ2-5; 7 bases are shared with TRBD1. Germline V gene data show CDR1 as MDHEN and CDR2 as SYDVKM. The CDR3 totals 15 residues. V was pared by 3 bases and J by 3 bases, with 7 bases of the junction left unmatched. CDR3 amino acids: CASSFPPGTEETQYF. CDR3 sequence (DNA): TGTGCCAGCAGTTTTCCTCCCGGGACAGAAGAGACCCAGTACTTC.

The CDR3 region has the DNA TGTGCCAGCAGCGTAGATCCGAAACGGGGAGAAAAGAACACCGGGGAGCTGTTTTTT. As protein: CASSVDPKRGEKNTGELFF. The J gene is TRBJ2-2, the V gene TRBV9; D is perhaps TRBD2 (5 bases). Germline V lookup: CDR1 SGDLS, CDR2 YYNGEE. This CDR3 has 19 residues. V was trimmed by 0 bases and J by 1 base, leaving 19 bases between them.

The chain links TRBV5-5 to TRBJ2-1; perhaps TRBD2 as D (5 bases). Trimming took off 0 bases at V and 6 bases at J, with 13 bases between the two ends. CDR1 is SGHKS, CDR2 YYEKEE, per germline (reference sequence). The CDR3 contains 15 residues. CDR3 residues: CASSLAVAEANEQFF. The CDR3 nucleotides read TGTGCCAGCAGCTTGGCCGTTGCGGAGGCCAATGAGCAGTTCTTC.

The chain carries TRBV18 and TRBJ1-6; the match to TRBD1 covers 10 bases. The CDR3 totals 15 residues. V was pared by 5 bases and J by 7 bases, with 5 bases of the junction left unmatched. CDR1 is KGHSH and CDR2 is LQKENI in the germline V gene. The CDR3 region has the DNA TGTGCCAGCTCATCACAGACAGGGGGCAATTCACCCCTCCACTTT. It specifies CASSSQTGGNSPLHF. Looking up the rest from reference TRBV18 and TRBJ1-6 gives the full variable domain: NAGVMQNPRHLVRRRGQEARLRCSPMKGHSHVYWYRQLPEEGLKFMVYLQKENIIDESGMPKERFSAEFPKEGPSILRIQQVVRGDSAAYFCASSSQTGGNSPLHFGNGTRLTVT.

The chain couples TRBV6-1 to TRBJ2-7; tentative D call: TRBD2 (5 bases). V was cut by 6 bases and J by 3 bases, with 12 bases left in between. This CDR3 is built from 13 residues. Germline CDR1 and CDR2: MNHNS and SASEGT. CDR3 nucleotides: TGTGCCAGCAGAGGAGGCAGCCTCTACGAGCAGTACTTC. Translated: CASRGGSLYEQYF.

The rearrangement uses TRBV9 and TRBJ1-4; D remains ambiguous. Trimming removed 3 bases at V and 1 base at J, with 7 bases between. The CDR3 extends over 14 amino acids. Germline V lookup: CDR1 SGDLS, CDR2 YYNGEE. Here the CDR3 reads CASSAGRTNEKLFF. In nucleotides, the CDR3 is TGTGCCAGCAGCGCAGGAAGAACTAATGAAAAACTGTTTTTT.

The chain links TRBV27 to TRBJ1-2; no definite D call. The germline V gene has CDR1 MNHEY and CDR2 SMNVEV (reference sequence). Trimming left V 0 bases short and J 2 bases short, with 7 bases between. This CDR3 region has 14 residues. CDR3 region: CASSLSATNYGYTF. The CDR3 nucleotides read TGTGCCAGCAGTTTATCGGCAACCAACTATGGCTACACCTTC.

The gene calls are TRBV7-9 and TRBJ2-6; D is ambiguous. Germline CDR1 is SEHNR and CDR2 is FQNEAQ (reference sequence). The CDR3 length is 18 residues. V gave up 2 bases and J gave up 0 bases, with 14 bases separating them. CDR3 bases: TGTGCCAGCAGCTTACCCGGCCAGGAAGGCTCTGGGGCCAACGTCCTGACTTTC. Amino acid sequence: CASSLPGQEGSGANVLTF.

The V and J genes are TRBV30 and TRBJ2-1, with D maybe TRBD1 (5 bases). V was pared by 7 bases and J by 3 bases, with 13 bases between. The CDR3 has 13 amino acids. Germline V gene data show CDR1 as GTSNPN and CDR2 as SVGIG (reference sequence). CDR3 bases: TGTGCCTTGGACAACCACAACTACAATGAGCAGTTCTTC. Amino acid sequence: CALDNHNYNEQFF.

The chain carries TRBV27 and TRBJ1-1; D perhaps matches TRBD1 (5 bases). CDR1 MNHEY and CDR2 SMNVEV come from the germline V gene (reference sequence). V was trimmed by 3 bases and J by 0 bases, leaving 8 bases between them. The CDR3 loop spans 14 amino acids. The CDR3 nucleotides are TGTGCCAGCAGTTTGGGACTGTTGAACACTGAAGCTTTCTTT. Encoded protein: CASSLGLLNTEAFF.

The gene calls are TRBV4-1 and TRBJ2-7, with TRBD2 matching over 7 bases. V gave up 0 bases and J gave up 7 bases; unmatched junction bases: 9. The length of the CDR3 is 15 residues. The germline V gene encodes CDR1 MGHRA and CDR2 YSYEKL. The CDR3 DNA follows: TGCGCCAGCAGCCAAGAGGGACGGGACTACTGGGAGCAGTACTTC. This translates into CASSQEGRDYWEQYF.

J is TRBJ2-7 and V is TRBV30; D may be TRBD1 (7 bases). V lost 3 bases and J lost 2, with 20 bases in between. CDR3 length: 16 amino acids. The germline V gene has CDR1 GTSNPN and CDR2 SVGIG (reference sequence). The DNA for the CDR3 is TGTGCCTGGAGCCAGGGGGGCAGGGGTCGACCCTACGAGCAGTACTTC. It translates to CAWSQGGRGRPYEQYF.

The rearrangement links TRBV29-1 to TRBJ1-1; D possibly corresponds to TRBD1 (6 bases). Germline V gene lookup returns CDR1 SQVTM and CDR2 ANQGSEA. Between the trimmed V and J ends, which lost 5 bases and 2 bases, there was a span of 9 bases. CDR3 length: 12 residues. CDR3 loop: CSVWTANTEAFF. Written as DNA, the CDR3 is TGCAGCGTTTGGACAGCTAACACTGAAGCTTTCTTT.

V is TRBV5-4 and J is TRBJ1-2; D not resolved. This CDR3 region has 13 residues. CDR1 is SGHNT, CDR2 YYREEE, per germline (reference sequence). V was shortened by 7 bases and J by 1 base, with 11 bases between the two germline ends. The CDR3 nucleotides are TGTGCCAGCGCGGGGTGGGGTAACTATGGCTACACCTTC. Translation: CASAGWGNYGYTF.

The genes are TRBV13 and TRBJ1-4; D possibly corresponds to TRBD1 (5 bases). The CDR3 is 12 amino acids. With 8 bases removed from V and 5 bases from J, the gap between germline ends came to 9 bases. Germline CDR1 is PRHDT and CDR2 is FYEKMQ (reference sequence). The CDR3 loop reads CASQSGNEKLFF. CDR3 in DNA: TGTGCCAGCCAATCAGGGAATGAAAAACTGTTTTTT. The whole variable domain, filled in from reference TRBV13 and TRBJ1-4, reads AAGVIQSPRHLIKEKRETATLKCYPIPRHDTVYWYQQGPGQDPQFLISFYEKMQSDKGSIPDRFSAQQFSDYHSELNMSSLELGDSALYFCASQSGNEKLFFGSGTQLSVL.

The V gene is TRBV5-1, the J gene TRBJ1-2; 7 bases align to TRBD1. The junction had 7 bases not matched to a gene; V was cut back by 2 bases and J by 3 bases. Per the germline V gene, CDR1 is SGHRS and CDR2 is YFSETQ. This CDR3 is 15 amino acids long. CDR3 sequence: CASSFSEGAYYGYTF. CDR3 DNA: TGCGCCAGCAGCTTTAGTGAGGGGGCTTACTATGGCTACACCTTC.